Each of the 25 T cell receptor beta chains below was sequenced from the same sample in a study of CD8+ T cells in alopecia areata (dated by TCRdb to the late 2010s). The meaning of the sample's time point label: roughly 24 weeks on oral tofacitinib. The treatment or condition label, read with the paper, signifies: oral pan-JAK inhibitor, 5-10 mg twice daily. The library came from the immunoSEQ multiplex PCR assay. To provide template for TCR sequencing, every sample had RNA extracted and reverse transcribed into cDNA. What TCRdb holds here is the immuneACCESS table cut down to in-frame rearrangements. Part of the clones is not present; checked against another copy, under half of the missing clones reflect an unresolved V gene, and the others are unexplained. Counted in this sample were 250,000 to 300,000 clones; 55% to 75% of them appeared once. The ten largest clones represent around 1.8% of the sample.

Sample: CD4+ T cells sorted from blood, taken at week 24, from a patient treated with tofacitinib. The receptors were sampled from a human donor with alopecia areata.

This clone was observed a few times. The chain carries TRBV10-3 and TRBJ1-6; TRBD1 agrees at 7 bases. The germline V gene encodes CDR1 ENHRY and CDR2 SYGVKD. The CDR3 loop spans 16 amino acids. The V gene end was trimmed by 6 bases and the J gene end by 9 bases; junction bases not matched to a gene: 14. As DNA, the CDR3 is TGTGCCATCAGCCGGGACAGCCATTCTATGGGTTCACCCCTCCACTTT. Translated, it gives CAISRDSHSMGSPLHF.

The genes are TRBV6-5 and TRBJ1-6; D not certain. The CDR3 covers 15 residues. CDR1 is MNHEY and CDR2 is SVGAGI in the germline V gene. The V end was cut by 7 bases, the J end by 10 bases, with 20 bases between. This CDR3 is CASTYDTPERSPLHF. DNA of the CDR3: TGTGCCAGCACCTACGACACCCCTGAAAGGTCACCCCTCCACTTT.

This chain joins TRBV30 and TRBJ1-1; D not resolved. Germline V gene sequence: CDR1 GTSNPN, CDR2 SVGIG (reference sequence). Trimming shortened V by 3 bases and J by 7 bases, and 9 bases separated the two germline ends. The CDR3 is 11 residues long. CDR3 sequence (DNA): TGTGCCTGGAGCACGGGATTTGAAGCTTTCTTT. It codes for CAWSTGFEAFF.

In its sample, this clone was seen a few times. Other DNA sequences of this sample code for an identical CDR3. The V call is TRBV29-1, the J call TRBJ1-5, with 9 bases aligning to TRBD1. This CDR3 has 13 residues. Per the germline V gene, CDR1 is SQVTM and CDR2 is ANQGSEA. Germline trimming cut 6 bases from V and 2 bases from J; bases unmatched to any gene: 2. This chain's CDR3 is CSVRTGGNQPQHF. The CDR3 DNA reads as TGCAGCGTCCGGACAGGGGGCAATCAGCCCCAGCATTTT.

The CDR3 sequence: CASSRGLLAGSTDTQYF. The CDR3 DNA sequence: TGTGCCAGCAGCCGAGGCTTACTAGCGGGGTCCACAGATACGCAGTATTTT. The chain joins TRBV7-6 to TRBJ2-3, with TRBD2 identical over 10 bases. J lost 2 bases, V lost 5 bases, and 10 bases had no gene match. CDR1 is SGHVS, CDR2 FNYEAQ, per germline. The CDR3 totals 17 residues.

The chain joins TRBV5-1 to TRBJ1-6, with 9 positions matching TRBD1. Germline V gene data show CDR1 as SGHRS and CDR2 as YFSETQ. The V segment lost 0 bases and the J segment 9 bases; nucleotides outside the gene matches: 7. This CDR3 spans 16 amino acids. CDR3 in amino acids: CASSLAGTGIRSPLHF. CDR3 sequence (DNA): TGCGCCAGCAGCTTGGCCGGGACAGGGATCCGTTCACCCCTCCACTTT.

This chain connects TRBV10-3 to TRBJ1-5, with D possibly TRBD1 on 5 matching bases. The CDR3 is 14 residues long. V lost 7 bases and J lost 0, with 10 bases in between. Germline lookup yields CDR1 ENHRY and CDR2 SYGVKD. The CDR3 DNA is TGTGCCATCACCGAGGGGTATAGCAATCAGCCCCAGCATTTT. The encoded protein is CAITEGYSNQPQHF.

This clone came up a few times. V gene TRBV10-3 combines with J gene TRBJ2-6, with no clear D. In germline, CDR1 is ENHRY, CDR2 SYGVKD. V gave up 0 bases and J gave up 1 base, with 4 bases separating them. This CDR3 has 15 residues. The CDR3 nucleotides are TGTGCCATCAGTGAGTCAGTATCTGGGGCCAACGTCCTGACTTTC. Translating it yields CAISESVSGANVLTF.

The V call is TRBV30, the J call TRBJ1-2; D call uncertain. CDR1 and CDR2 (germline): GTSNPN, SVGIG (reference sequence). The CDR3 runs 14 residues. The V gene lost 3 bases and the J gene lost 5 bases, with 16 bases spanning the gap. CDR3 loop: CAWRSQVTLYGYTF. CDR3 in DNA: TGTGCCTGGAGATCCCAAGTGACTCTATATGGCTACACCTTC.

This clone appeared once. J is TRBJ1-1 and V is TRBV7-9; no definite D call. Trimming took off 4 bases at V and 2 bases at J, with 11 bases between the two ends. The germline V gene has CDR1 SEHNR and CDR2 FQNEAQ (reference sequence). The CDR3 covers 14 residues. The CDR3 coding sequence is TGTGCCAGCAGCTCCCGGATCTATAACACTGAAGCTTTCTTT. Its protein product is CASSSRIYNTEAFF.

This clone was picked up one time. The rearrangement joins TRBV5-4 to TRBJ2-1, with TRBD2 matching 8 bases. The CDR3 contains 15 residues. The V gene's germline CDR1 is SGHNT and CDR2 YYREEE (reference sequence). V dropped 5 bases and J dropped 6; count of bases not matched to a gene: 10. As DNA, the CDR3 is TGTGCCAGCAGTTACCAGCGGGGGACCTCCAATGAGCAGTTCTTC. Protein sequence: CASSYQRGTSNEQFF.

This clone has more than one count but fewer than ten. The chain uses TRBV2 and TRBJ1-3, with a tentative D call TRBD1 (6 bases). The V end lost 7 bases, the J end lost 0 bases, and 10 bases lay between the germline ends. Germline CDR1 reads SNHLY; CDR2 reads FYNNEI. The CDR3 sequence is 14 residues long. The CDR3 spells CASTRQVSGNTIYF. CDR3 bases: TGTGCCAGCACTAGACAGGTCTCTGGAAACACCATATATTTT.

This rearrangement joins TRBV23-1 to TRBJ2-5; D could derive from TRBD1 or TRBD2 (6 bases each). Gene TRBJ2-7 matches the end of the DNA better, so the J call may be wrong. TRBV23-1 is recorded as an ORF, its role being uncertain. The CDR3 extends over 16 amino acids. CDR3 nucleotide sequence: TGCGCCAGCAGTCAAGCGGGACACTGTGGGGCCAACGAGCAGTACTTC. This encodes CASSQAGHCGANEQYF.

The chain links TRBV7-2 to TRBJ2-3, with D uncertain. Germline-derived CDR1 and CDR2 are SGHTA and FQGNSA. V lost 5 bases and J 2 bases, leaving 8 bases between the germline ends. This CDR3 contains 13 residues. For the CDR3, the DNA is TGTGCCAGCAGCCCAACACCCACAGATACGCAGTATTTT. It specifies CASSPTPTDTQYF.

This rearrangement joins TRBV4-3 to TRBJ1-6; 7 nucleotides match TRBD1. Germline V gene sequence: CDR1 LGHNA, CDR2 YSLEER. The CDR3 has 14 residues. V lost 4 bases, J lost 7 bases, and 4 bases stayed unmatched. This CDR3 reads CASSPRQGNSPLHF. In nucleotides, the CDR3 is TGCGCCAGCAGCCCGAGACAGGGCAATTCACCCCTCCACTTT.

Concerning this clone itself: Other nucleotide sequences from this sample produce the same CDR3. The chain couples TRBV29-1 to TRBJ1-2, with TRBD1 identical over 10 bases. V shed 4 bases, J shed 5 bases, and the junction held 1 base outside the gene matches. Germline CDR1 SQVTM, CDR2 ANQGSEA. The CDR3 consists of 12 residues. CDR3 sequence: CSVGTGGYGYTF. The DNA for the CDR3 is TGCAGCGTTGGGACAGGGGGATATGGCTACACCTTC.

J is TRBJ2-5 and V is TRBV30; 10 bases are shared with TRBD1. CDR1 and CDR2 from the germline V gene are GTSNPN and SVGIG (reference sequence). The length of the CDR3 is 18 residues. Trimming cost V 1 base and J 3 bases; bases outside gene matches: 14. The CDR3 DNA follows: TGTGCCTGGAGTGCGGAGAGGGGCGGGACAGGGGACGAAGAGACCCAGTACTTC. Protein sequence: CAWSAERGGTGDEETQYF.

The DNA for the CDR3 is TGCGCCAGCAGCTTGGGGAGCGGAACCTACAATGAGCAGTTCTTC. Its protein is CASSLGSGTYNEQFF. The chain has TRBV5-1 and TRBJ2-1, with D maybe TRBD2 (5 bases). The V end lost 0 bases, the J end lost 2 bases, and 9 bases lay between the germline ends. This CDR3 spans 15 amino acids. Germline assignment: CDR1 SGHRS and CDR2 YFSETQ.

The chain carries TRBV29-1 and TRBJ2-5; 9 positions agree with TRBD1. Germline values: CDR1 SQVTM, CDR2 ANQGSEA. The V and J ends lost 7 bases and 5 bases, in that order; junction bases with no gene match: 8. This CDR3 region has 13 residues. The CDR3 DNA is TGCAGCGGTGTAACAGGGGGCGTCGAGACCCAGTACTTC. Translating it yields CSGVTGGVETQYF.

With respect to this clone: Within the sample, other DNA sequences also encode this same CDR3. The V gene is TRBV30, the J gene TRBJ2-1, with TRBD2 as a possible D gene (6 bases). V was pared by 3 bases and J by 4 bases, with 10 bases between. This CDR3 is 13 amino acids long. The germline V gene encodes CDR1 GTSNPN and CDR2 SVGIG (reference sequence). The CDR3: CAWSGDSYNEQFF. The CDR3, as DNA: TGTGCCTGGAGCGGGGACTCTTACAATGAGCAGTTCTTC.

V is TRBV29-1 and J is TRBJ1-1, with D unclear. Germline V CDR1 and CDR2: SQVTM, ANQGSEA. The CDR3 is 14 amino acids. With 4 bases removed from V and 4 bases from J, the gap between germline ends came to 16 bases. CDR3 amino acids: CSVGTTGRSTEAFF. Here the CDR3 DNA reads TGCAGCGTTGGAACTACCGGGAGAAGCACTGAAGCTTTCTTT.

The V and J genes are TRBV2 and TRBJ2-7; no definite D call. This CDR3 has 15 amino acids. The germline V gene has CDR1 SNHLY and CDR2 FYNNEI. Trimming left V 4 bases short and J 0 bases short, with 13 bases between. The CDR3 spells CASSADGSPSYEQYF. The CDR3 DNA reads TGTGCCAGCAGTGCAGACGGGTCGCCCTCCTACGAGCAGTACTTC.

The rearrangement joins TRBV5-6 to TRBJ1-2, with 10 nucleotides matching TRBD1. The germline V gene has CDR1 SGHDT and CDR2 YYEEEE. J was trimmed by 7 bases and V by 0 bases; bases with no gene match: 6. CDR3 length: 15 residues. In DNA, the CDR3 is TGTGCCAGCAGCTTGGCCCCGACAGGGGGCGGTGGCTACACCTTC. It is translated as CASSLAPTGGGGYTF.

The CDR3 loop reads CASGLGSGTEAFF. In DNA, the CDR3 is TGTGCTAGTGGTTTGGGGAGCGGTACTGAAGCTTTCTTT. The gene calls are TRBV12-5 and TRBJ1-1; D is unclear. Trimming removed 1 base at V and 5 bases at J, with 8 bases between. Germline V lookup: CDR1 LGHNT, CDR2 FRNRAP. This CDR3 region has 13 residues.

Only a few counts were recorded for this clone. The chain carries TRBV5-4 and TRBJ2-1; D perhaps matches TRBD1 (5 bases). The V and J ends lost 4 bases and 7 bases respectively, with 18 bases between them. The CDR3 totals 15 residues. Germline CDR1 SGHNT, CDR2 YYREEE (reference sequence). The CDR3 protein is CASSQKITGGNEQFF. The CDR3 coding sequence is TGTGCCAGCAGCCAGAAAATAACAGGTGGGAATGAGCAGTTCTTC.